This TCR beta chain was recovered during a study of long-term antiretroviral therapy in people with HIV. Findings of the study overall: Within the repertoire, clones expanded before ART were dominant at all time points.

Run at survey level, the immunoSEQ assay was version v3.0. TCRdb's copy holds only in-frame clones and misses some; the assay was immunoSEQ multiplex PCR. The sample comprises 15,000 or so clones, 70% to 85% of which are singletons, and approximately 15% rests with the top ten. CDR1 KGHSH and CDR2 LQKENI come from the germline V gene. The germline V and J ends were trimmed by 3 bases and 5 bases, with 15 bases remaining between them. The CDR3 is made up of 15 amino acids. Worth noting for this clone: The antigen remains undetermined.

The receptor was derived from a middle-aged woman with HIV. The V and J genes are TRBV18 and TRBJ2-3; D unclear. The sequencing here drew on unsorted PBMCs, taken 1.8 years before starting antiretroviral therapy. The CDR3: CASSPIPGPEDTQYF. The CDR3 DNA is TGTGCCAGCTCACCCATTCCGGGTCCAGAAGATACGCAGTATTTT.